Here is one T cell receptor (beta chain) with its context. What it recognizes is unknown. These data belong to a study of Ad26.COV2.S vaccination and SARS-CoV-2 variants. Turning to the study itself: Recipients of Ad26.COV2.S got it intramuscularly, once or twice 56 days apart.

Treatment of the sample: over 15 received Ad26.COV2.S at low or high dose, single or two shots; about 5 received placebo; per-sample allocation not given. Specimen acquisition occurred on day 63 following the initial vaccine or placebo injection. An adult of 18-55 years in Boston served as donor. The method was immunoSEQ multiplex PCR; TCRdb's version includes in-frame clones alone and lacks a portion of them. This sample has 350,000 to 400,000 clones, with 70% to 90% found just once. V lost 4 bases to trimming and J lost 15 bases, with 15 bases between them. The CDR3 totals 12 residues. Germline loops: CDR1 KGHDR, CDR2 SFDVKD. General study points: Whether participants received vaccine or placebo, their non-spike TCR breadth was similar. Breadth, reportedly substantial, characterized the spike-specific CD8+ and CD4+ T cell responses after vaccination.

This material consisted of peripheral blood, taken in a trial of Ad26.COV2.S vaccine versus placebo. This TCR was recovered from a person between 18 and 65 years old who received the Ad26.COV2.S COVID-19 vaccine or a placebo. This chain joins TRBV24-1 and TRBJ2-1; unclear D gene. CDR3 amino acids: CATSEHDGRLFF. CDR3 nucleotides: TGTGCCACCAGTGAGCATGACGGACGGCTGTTCTTC.